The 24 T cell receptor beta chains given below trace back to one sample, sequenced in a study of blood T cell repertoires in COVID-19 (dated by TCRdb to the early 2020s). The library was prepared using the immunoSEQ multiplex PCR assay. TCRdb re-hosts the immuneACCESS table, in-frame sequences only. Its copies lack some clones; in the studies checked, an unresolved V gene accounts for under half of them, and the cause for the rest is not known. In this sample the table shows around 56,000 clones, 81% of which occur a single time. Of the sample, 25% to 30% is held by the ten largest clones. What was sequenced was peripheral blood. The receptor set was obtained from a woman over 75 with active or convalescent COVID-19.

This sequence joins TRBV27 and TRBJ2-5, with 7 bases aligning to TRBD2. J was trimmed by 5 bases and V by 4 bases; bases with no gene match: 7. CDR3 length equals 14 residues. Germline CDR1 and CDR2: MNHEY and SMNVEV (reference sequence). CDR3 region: CASSSAGEGETQYF. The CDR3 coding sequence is TGTGCCAGCAGTTCCGCGGGGGAAGGGGAGACCCAGTACTTC.

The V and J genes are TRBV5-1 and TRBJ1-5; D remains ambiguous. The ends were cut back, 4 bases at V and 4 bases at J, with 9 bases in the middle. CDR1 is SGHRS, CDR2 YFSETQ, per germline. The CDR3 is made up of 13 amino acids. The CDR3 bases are TGCGCCAGCAGCCCCAAGCCTAATCAGCCCCAGCATTTT. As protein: CASSPKPNQPQHF.

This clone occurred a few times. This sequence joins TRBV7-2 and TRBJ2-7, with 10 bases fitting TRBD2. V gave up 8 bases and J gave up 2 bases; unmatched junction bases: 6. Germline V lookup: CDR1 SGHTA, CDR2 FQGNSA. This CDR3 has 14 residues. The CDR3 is CASGGLAATYEQYF. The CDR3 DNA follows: TGTGCCAGCGGAGGACTAGCGGCCACCTACGAGCAGTACTTC.

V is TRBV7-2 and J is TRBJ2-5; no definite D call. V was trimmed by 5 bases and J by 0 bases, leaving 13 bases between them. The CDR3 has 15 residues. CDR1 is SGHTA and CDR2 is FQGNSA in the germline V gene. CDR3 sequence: CASSRPPVNQETQYF. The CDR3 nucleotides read TGTGCCAGCAGCCGTCCTCCCGTAAACCAAGAGACCCAGTACTTC.

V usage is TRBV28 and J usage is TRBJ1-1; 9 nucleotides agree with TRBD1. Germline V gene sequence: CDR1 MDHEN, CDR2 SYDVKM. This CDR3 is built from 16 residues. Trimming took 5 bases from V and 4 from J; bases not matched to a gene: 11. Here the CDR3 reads CASSLSGQGVSTEAFF. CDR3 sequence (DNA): TGTGCCAGCAGTCTGTCGGGACAGGGAGTGAGCACTGAAGCTTTCTTT.

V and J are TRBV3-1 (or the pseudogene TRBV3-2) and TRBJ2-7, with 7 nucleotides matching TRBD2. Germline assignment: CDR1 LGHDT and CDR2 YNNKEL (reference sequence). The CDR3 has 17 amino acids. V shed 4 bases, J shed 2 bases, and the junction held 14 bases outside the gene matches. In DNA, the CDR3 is TGTGCCAGCAGCCGCTTTCCGCCGGGACTAAAGCCCTACGAGCAGTACTTC. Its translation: CASSRFPPGLKPYEQYF.

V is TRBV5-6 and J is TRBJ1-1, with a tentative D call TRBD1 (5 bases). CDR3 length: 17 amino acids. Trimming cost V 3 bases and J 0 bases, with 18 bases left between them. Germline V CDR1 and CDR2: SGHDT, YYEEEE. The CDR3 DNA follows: TGTGCCAGCAGCTCGGTGGGGCTTGAGCCTATGAACACTGAAGCTTTCTTT. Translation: CASSSVGLEPMNTEAFF.

Written as DNA, the CDR3 is TGTGCCAGCAGCAAACGGGACAGGGGGCCCGAGCAGTACTTC. Its translation: CASSKRDRGPEQYF. The J gene is TRBJ2-7, the V gene TRBV5-8; TRBD1 matches 12 bases. The J segment lost 6 bases and the V segment lost 4 bases, leaving 5 bases of the junction unmatched. This CDR3 is built from 14 residues. Germline assignment: CDR1 SGHTS and CDR2 YDEGEE.

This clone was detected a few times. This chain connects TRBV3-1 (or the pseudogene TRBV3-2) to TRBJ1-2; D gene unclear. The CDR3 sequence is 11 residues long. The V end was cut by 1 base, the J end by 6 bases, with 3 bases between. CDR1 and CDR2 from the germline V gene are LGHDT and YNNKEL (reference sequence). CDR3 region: CASSQVNGYTF. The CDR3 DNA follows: TGTGCCAGCAGCCAAGTCAATGGCTACACCTTC.

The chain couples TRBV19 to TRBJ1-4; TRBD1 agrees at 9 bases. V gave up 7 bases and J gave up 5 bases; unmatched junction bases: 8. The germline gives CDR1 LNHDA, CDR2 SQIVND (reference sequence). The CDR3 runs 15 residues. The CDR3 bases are TGTGCCAGTAAGGAGACAGGGGGAAACAATGAAAAACTGTTTTTT. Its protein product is CASKETGGNNEKLFF.

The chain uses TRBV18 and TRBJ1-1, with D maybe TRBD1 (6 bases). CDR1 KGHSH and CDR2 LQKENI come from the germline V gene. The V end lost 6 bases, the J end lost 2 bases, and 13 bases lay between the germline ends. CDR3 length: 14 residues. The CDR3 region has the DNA TGTGCCAGCTCTTTCGGACAGCAAAACACTGAAGCTTTCTTT. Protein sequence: CASSFGQQNTEAFF.

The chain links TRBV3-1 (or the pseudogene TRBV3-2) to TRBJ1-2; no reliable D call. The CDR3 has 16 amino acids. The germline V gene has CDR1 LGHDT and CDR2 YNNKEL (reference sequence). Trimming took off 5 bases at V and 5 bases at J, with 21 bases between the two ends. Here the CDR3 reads CASSADAGSRDYGYTF. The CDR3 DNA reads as TGTGCCAGCAGCGCTGATGCGGGCAGCCGGGATTATGGCTACACCTTC.

The CDR3, as DNA: TGTGCCAGCAGCCAAGATGGGACAGGGTATGGCTACACCTTC. It yields the protein CASSQDGTGYGYTF. The chain uses TRBV14 and TRBJ1-2; 9 bases are a match to TRBD1. This CDR3 is built from 14 residues. Germline trimming cut 0 bases from V and 5 bases from J; bases unmatched to any gene: 1. Germline loops: CDR1 SGHDN, CDR2 FVKESK.

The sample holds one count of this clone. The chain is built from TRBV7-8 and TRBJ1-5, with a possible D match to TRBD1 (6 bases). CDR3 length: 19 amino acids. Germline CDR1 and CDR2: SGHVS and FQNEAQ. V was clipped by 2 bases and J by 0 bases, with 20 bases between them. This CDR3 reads CASSLLSGGARLSNQPQHF. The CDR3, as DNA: TGTGCCAGCAGCTTACTTTCGGGGGGCGCAAGGCTTAGCAATCAGCCCCAGCATTTT.

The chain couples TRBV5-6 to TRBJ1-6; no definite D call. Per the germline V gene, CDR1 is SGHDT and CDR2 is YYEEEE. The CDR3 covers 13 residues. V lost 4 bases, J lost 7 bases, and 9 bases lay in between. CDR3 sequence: CASSTVRNSPLHF. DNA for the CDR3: TGTGCCAGCAGCACTGTTCGGAATTCACCCCTCCACTTT.

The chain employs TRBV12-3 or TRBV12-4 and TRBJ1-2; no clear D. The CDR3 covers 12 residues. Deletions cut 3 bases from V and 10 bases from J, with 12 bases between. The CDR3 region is CASSFVPSVYTF. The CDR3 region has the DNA TGTGCCAGCAGTTTTGTACCGTCAGTCTACACCTTC.

CDR3 nucleotide sequence: TGTGCCAGCAGTGACCCTCCGGGACAGCCCTACGAGCAGTACTTC. Its translation is CASSDPPGQPYEQYF. This chain connects TRBV6-2 or TRBV6-3 to TRBJ2-7, with 7 bases fitting TRBD1. Per the germline V gene, CDR1 is MNHEY and CDR2 is SVGEGT. The CDR3 has 15 amino acids. The junction had 9 bases not matched to a gene; V was cut back by 5 bases and J by 2 bases.

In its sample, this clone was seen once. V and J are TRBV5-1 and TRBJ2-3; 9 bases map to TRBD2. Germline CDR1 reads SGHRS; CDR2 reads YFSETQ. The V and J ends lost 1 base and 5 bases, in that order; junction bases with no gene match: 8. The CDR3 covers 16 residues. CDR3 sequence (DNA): TGCGCCAGCAGCTTGTCGGCGGGGGGGACGAGAGATACGCAGTATTTT. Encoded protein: CASSLSAGGTRDTQYF. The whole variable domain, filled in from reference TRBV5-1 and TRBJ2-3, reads KAGVTQTPRYLIKTRGQQVTLSCSPISGHRSVSWYQQTPGQGLQFLFEYFSETQRNKGNFPGRFSGRQFSNSRSEMNVSTLELGDSALYLCASSLSAGGTRDTQYFGPGTRLTVL.

CDR3: CASSVQQGNYGYTF. CDR3 in DNA: TGTGCCAGCAGCGTACAACAGGGAAACTATGGCTACACCTTC. The chain joins TRBV9 to TRBJ1-2, with D perhaps TRBD1 (6 bases). The V gene lost 1 base and the J gene lost 2 bases, with 9 bases spanning the gap. Per the germline V gene, CDR1 is SGDLS and CDR2 is YYNGEE. The CDR3 has 14 amino acids. Together with reference TRBV9 and TRBJ1-2, the CDR3 gives the full variable domain: DSGVTQTPKHLITATGQRVTLRCSPRSGDLSVYWYQQSLDQGLQFLIQYYNGEERAKGNILERFSAQQFPDLHSELNLSSLELGDSALYFCASSVQQGNYGYTFGSGTRLTVV.

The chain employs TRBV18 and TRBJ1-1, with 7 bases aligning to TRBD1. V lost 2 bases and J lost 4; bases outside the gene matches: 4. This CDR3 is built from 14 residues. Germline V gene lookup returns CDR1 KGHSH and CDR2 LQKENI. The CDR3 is CASSPGTAGTEAFF. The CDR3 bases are TGTGCCAGCTCACCAGGGACAGCCGGCACTGAAGCTTTCTTT.

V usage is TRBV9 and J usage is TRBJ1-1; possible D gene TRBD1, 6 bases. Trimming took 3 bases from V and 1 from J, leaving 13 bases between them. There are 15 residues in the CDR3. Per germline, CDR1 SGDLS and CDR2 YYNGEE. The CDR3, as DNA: TGTGCCAGCAGCGGTGACAGGCCGGGGAACACTGAAGCTTTCTTT. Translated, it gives CASSGDRPGNTEAFF.

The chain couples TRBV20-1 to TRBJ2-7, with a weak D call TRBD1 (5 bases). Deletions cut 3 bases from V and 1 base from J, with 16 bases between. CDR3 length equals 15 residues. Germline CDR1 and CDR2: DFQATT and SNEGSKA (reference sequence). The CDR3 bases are TGCAGTGCTAGTGAAAGGGGCCACTTATCCTACGAGCAGTACTTC. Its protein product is CSASERGHLSYEQYF.

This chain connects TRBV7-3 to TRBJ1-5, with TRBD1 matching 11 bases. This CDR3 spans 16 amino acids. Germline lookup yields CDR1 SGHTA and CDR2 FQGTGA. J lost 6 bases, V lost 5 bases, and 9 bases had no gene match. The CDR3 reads CASSPHRDRGGQPQHF. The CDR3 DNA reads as TGTGCCAGCAGCCCTCACCGGGACAGGGGGGGTCAGCCCCAGCATTTT.

This chain's CDR3 is CASSYSRNTEAFF. CDR3 DNA: TGTGCCAGCAGTTACTCGAGGAACACTGAAGCTTTCTTT. The chain joins TRBV6-6 to TRBJ1-1, with D unclear. Between the trimmed V and J ends, which lost 0 bases and 1 base, there was a span of 3 bases. Germline values: CDR1 MNHNY, CDR2 SVGAGI (reference sequence). CDR3 length: 13 amino acids.